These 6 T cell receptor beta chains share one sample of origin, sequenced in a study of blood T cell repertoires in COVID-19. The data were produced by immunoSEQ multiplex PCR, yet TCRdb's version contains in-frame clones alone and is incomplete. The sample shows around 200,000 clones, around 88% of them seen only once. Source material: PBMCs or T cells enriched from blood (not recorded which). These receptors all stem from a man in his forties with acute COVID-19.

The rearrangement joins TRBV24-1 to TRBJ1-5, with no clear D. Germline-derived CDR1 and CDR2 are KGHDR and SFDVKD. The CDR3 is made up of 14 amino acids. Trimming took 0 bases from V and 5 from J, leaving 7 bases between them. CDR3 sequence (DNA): TGTGCCACCAGTGATTTGGGCGGCTATCAGCCCCAGCATTTT. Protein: CATSDLGGYQPQHF.

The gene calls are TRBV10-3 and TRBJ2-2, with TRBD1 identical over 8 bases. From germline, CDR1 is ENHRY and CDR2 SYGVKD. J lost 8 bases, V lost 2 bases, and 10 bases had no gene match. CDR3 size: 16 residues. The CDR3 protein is CAISERGQGASGELFF. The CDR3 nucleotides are TGTGCCATCAGTGAGAGGGGGCAGGGGGCGTCTGGGGAGCTGTTTTTT.

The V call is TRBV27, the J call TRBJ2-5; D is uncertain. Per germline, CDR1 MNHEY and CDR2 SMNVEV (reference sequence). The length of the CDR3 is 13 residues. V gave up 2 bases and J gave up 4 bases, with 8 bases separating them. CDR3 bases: TGTGCCAGCAGTTTACTTGGCCGAGAGACCCAGTACTTC. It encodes CASSLLGRETQYF.

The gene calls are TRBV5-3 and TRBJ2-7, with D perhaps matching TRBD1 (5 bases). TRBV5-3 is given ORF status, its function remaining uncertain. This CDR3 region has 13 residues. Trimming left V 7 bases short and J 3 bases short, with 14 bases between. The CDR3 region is CARRYRRSYEQYF. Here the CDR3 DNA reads TGTGCCAGACGTTACAGGAGAAGCTACGAGCAGTACTTC.

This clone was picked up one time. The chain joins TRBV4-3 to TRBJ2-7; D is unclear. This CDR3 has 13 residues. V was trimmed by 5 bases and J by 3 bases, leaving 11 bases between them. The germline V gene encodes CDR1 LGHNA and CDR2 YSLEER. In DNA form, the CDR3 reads TGCGCCAGCAGCATGGGCACCAGCTACGAGCAGTACTTC. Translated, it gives CASSMGTSYEQYF.

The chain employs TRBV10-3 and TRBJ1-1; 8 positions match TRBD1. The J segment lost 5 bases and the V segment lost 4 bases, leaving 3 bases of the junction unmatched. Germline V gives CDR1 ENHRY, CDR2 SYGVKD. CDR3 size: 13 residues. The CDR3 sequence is CAISGTGPTEAFF. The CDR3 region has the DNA TGTGCCATCAGTGGGACAGGGCCGACTGAAGCTTTCTTT.